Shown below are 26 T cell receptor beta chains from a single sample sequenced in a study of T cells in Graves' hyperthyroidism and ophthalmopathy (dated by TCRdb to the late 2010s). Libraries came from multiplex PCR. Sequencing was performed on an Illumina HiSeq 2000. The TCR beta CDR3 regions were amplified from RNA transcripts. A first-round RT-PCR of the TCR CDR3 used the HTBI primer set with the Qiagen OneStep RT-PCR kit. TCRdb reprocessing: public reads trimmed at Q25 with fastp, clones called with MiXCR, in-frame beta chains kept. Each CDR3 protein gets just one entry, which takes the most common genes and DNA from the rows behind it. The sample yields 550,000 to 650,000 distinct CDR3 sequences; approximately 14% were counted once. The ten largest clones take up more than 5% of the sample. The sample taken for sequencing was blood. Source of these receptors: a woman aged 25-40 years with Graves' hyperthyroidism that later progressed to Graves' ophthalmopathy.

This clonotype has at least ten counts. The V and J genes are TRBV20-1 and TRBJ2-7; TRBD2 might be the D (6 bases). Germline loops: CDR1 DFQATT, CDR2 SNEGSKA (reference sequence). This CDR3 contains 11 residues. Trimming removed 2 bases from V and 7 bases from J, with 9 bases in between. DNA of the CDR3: TGCAGTGCTAGAAAGACTAGTGAGCAGTACTTC. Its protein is CSARKTSEQYF.

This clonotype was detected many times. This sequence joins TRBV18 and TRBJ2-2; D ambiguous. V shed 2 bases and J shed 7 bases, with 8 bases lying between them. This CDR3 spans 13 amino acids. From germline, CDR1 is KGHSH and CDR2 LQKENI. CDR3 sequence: CASSPGVRGELFF. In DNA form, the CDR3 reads TGTGCCAGCTCACCAGGGGTACGCGGGGAGCTGTTTTTT.

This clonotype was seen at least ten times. Here the CDR3 DNA reads TGTGCCATCAGTGAGTCGGCTGGGGGCGACTATGGCTACACCTTC. It is translated as CAISESAGGDYGYTF. The chain couples TRBV10-3 to TRBJ1-2; tentatively, D is TRBD1 (6 bases). With 0 bases removed from V and 3 bases from J, the gap between germline ends came to 11 bases. Germline V CDR1 and CDR2: ENHRY, SYGVKD. The CDR3 loop spans 15 amino acids.

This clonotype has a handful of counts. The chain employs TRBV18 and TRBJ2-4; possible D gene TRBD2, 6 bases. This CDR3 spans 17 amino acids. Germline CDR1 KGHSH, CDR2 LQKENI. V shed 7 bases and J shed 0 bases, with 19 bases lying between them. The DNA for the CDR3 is TGTGCCAGCTTCGGAGGGTCTAGCAACCTAGCCAAAAACATTCAGTACTTC. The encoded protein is CASFGGSSNLAKNIQYF.

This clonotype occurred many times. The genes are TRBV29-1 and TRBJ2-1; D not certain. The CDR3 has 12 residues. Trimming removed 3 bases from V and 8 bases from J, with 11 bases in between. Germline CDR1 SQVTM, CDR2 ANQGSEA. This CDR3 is CSVDSGGHEQFF. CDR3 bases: TGCAGCGTTGATTCGGGCGGTCATGAGCAGTTCTTC.

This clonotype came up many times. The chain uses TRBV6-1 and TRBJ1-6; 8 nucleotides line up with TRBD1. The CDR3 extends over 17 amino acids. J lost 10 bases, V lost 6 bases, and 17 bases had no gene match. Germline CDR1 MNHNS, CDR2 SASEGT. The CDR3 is CASRLLKGGQGYSPLHF. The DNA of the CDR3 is TGTGCCAGCAGACTACTCAAAGGAGGACAGGGTTACTCACCCCTCCACTTT.

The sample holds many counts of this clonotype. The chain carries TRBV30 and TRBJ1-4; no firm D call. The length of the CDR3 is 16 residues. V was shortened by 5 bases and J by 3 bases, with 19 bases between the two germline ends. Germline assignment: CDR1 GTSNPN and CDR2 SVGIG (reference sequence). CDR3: CAWGLKGLGPNEKLFF. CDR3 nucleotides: TGTGCCTGGGGATTGAAGGGCTTAGGACCTAATGAAAAACTGTTTTTT.

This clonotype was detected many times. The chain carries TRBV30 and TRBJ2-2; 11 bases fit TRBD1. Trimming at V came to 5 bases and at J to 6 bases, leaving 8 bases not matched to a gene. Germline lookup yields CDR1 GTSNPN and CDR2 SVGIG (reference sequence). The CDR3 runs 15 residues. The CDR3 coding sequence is TGTGCCTGGGGGGCCGGGACAGGGGGGCCCGGGGAGCTGTTTTTT. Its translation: CAWGAGTGGPGELFF.

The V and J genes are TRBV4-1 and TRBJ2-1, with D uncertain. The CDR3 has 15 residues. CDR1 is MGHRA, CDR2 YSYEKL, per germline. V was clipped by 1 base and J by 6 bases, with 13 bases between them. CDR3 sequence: CASSQGLGVVNEQFF. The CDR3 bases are TGCGCCAGCAGCCAAGGCCTAGGAGTTGTCAATGAGCAGTTCTTC.

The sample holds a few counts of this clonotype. CDR3 sequence: CASSLSGQGGQPQHF. The CDR3 nucleotides are TGTGCCAGCAGCTTATCGGGACAGGGAGGTCAGCCCCAGCATTTT. The V and J genes are TRBV13 and TRBJ1-5; 9 bases map to TRBD1. This CDR3 is built from 15 residues. The germline gives CDR1 PRHDT, CDR2 FYEKMQ (reference sequence). Trimming took 2 bases from V and 6 from J; bases not matched to a gene: 5. The whole variable domain, filled in from reference TRBV13 and TRBJ1-5, reads AAGVIQSPRHLIKEKRETATLKCYPIPRHDTVYWYQQGPGQDPQFLISFYEKMQSDKGSIPDRFSAQQFSDYHSELNMSSLELGDSALYFCASSLSGQGGQPQHFGDGTRLSIL.

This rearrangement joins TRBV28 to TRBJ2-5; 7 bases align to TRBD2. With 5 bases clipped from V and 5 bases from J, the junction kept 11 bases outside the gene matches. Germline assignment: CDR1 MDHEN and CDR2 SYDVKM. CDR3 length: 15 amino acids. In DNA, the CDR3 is TGTGCCAGCAGTCTCCAGTCCAGGGAGGGGGAGACCCAGTACTTC. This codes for CASSLQSREGETQYF.

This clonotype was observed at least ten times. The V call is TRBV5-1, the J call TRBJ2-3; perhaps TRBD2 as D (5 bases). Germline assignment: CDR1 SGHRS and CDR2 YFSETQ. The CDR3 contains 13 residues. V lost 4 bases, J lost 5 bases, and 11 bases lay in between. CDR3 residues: CASSTGLGDTQYF. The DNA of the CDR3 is TGCGCCAGCAGCACCGGACTCGGAGATACGCAGTATTTT.

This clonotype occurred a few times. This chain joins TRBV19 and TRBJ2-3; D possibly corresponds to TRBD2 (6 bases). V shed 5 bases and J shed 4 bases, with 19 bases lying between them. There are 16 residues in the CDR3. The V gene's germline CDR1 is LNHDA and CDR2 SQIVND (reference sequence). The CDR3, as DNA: TGTGCCAGTAGTTCCTGGGACTCGCCGACCCCAGATACGCAGTATTTT. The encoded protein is CASSSWDSPTPDTQYF.

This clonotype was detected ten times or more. CDR3 in DNA: TGTGCCAGCAGCTCCGGGGCGGACGAGCAGTACTTC. It is translated as CASSSGADEQYF. This sequence joins TRBV7-9 and TRBJ2-7; D could derive from TRBD1 or TRBD2 (5 bases each). V was clipped by 4 bases and J by 5 bases, with 9 bases between them. The CDR3 consists of 12 residues. Germline lookup yields CDR1 SEHNR and CDR2 FQNEAQ (reference sequence).

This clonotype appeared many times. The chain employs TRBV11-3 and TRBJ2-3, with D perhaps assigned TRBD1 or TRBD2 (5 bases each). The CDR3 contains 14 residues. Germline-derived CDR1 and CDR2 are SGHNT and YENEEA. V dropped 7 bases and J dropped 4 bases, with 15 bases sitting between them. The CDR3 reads CASTATRGADTQYF. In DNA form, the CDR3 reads TGTGCCAGCACCGCAACCCGGGGCGCAGATACGCAGTATTTT.

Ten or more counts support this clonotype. CDR3 nucleotides: TGTGCCAGCTCACCACCGAGCCACAATGAGCAGTTCTTC. Amino acid sequence: CASSPPSHNEQFF. This chain links TRBV18 with TRBJ2-1; the D is unclear. V lost 0 bases and J 5 bases, leaving 5 bases between the germline ends. In germline, CDR1 is KGHSH, CDR2 LQKENI. The CDR3 sequence is 13 residues long.

CDR3 loop: CASSPGGREGSYGYTF. Written as DNA, the CDR3 is TGTGCCAGCTCACCGGGGGGACGGGAAGGTAGCTATGGCTACACCTTC. This rearrangement joins TRBV18 to TRBJ1-2, with D possibly matching TRBD1 (5 bases). This CDR3 is 16 amino acids long. CDR1 and CDR2 from the germline V gene are KGHSH and LQKENI. V lost 3 bases and J lost 4, with 18 bases in between. Full variable domain (outside the CDR3, taken from reference TRBV18 and TRBJ1-2): NAGVMQNPRHLVRRRGQEARLRCSPMKGHSHVYWYRQLPEEGLKFMVYLQKENIIDESGMPKERFSAEFPKEGPSILRIQQVVRGDSAAYFCASSPGGREGSYGYTFGSGTRLTVV.

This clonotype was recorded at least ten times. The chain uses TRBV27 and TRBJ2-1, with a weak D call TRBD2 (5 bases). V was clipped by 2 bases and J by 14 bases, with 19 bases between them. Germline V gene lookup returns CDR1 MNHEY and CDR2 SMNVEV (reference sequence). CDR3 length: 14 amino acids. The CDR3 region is CASSLRVGGGMEFF. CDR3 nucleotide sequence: TGTGCCAGCAGTTTACGGGTAGGAGGAGGAATGGAGTTCTTC.

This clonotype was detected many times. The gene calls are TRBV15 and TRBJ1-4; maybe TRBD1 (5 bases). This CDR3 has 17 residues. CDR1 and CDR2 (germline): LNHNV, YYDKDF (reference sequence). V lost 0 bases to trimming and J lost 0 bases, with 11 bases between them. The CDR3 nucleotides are TGTGCCACCAGCAGAGAGAGGGGCCTTACAACTAATGAAAAACTGTTTTTT. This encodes CATSRERGLTTNEKLFF.

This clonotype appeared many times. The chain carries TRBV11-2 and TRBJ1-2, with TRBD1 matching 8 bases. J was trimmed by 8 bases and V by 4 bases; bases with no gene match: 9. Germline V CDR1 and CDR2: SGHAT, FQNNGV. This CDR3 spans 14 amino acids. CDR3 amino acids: CASSSFDRGEGYTF. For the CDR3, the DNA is TGTGCCAGCAGCTCCTTCGACAGGGGTGAAGGCTACACCTTC.

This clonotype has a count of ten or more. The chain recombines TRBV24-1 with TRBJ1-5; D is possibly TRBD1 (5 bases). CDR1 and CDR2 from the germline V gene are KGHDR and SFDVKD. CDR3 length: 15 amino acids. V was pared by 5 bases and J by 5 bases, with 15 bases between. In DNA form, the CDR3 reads TGTGCCACCAGTGGGTGGAAGGGGAAAGATCAGCCCCAGCATTTT. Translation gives CATSGWKGKDQPQHF.

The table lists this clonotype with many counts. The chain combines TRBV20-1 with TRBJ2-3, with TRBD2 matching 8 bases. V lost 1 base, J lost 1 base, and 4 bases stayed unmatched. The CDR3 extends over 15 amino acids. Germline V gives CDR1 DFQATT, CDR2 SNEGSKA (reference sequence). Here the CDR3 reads CSARGTSGRTDTQYF. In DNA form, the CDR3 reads TGCAGTGCTAGAGGTACTAGCGGTCGCACAGATACGCAGTATTTT.

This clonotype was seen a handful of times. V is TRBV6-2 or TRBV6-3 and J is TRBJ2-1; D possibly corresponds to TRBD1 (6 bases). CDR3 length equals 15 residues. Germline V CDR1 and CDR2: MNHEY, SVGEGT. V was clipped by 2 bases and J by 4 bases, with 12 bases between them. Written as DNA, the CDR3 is TGTGCCAGCAGTTACGCCGCAGGGGAATACAATGAGCAGTTCTTC. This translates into CASSYAAGEYNEQFF.

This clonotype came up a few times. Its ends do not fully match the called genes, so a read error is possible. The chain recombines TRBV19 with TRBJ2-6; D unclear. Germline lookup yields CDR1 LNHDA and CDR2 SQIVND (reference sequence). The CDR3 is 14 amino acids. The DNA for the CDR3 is TGTGTCAGTAGACCCGACTCTGGGGCCAACGTCCTGACTTTC. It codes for CVSRPDSGANVLTF.

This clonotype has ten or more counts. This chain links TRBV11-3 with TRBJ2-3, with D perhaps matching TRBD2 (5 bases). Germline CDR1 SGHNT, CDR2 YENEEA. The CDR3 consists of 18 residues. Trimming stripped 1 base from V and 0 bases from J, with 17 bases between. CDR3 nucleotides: TGTGCCAGCAGCTTAGTCCCTGAGGGTATTCGTAGCACAGATACGCAGTATTTT. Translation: CASSLVPEGIRSTDTQYF. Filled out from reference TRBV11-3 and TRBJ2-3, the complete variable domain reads EAGVVQSPRYKIIEKKQPVAFWCNPISGHNTLYWYLQNLGQGPELLIRYENEEAVDDSQLPKDRFSAERLKGVDSTLKIQPAELGDSAVYLCASSLVPEGIRSTDTQYFGPGTRLTVL.

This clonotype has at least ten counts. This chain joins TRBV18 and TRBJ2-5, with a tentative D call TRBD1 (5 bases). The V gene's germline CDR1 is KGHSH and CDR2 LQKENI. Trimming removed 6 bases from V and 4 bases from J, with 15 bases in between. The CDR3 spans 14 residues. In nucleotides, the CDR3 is TGTGCCAGCTCCCCGACGATGGGGCCAGAGACCCAGTACTTC. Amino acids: CASSPTMGPETQYF.